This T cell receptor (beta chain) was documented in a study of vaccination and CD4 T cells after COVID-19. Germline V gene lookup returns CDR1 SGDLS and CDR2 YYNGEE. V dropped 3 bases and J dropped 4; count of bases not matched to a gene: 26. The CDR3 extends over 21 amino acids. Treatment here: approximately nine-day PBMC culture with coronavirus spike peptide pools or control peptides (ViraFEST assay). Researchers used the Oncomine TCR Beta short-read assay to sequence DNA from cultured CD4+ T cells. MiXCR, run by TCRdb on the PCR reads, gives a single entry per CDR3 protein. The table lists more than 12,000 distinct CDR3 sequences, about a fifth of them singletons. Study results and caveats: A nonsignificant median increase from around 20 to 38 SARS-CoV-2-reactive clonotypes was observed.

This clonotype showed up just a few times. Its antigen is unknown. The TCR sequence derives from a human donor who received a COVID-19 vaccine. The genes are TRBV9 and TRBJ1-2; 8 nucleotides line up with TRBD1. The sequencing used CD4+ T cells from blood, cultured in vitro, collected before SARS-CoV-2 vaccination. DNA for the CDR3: TGTGCCAGCAGCGGGGCAGGGACAGGTGAAAACCTTAGGACTATAGCCTATGGCTACACCTTC. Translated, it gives CASSGAGTGENLRTIAYGYTF. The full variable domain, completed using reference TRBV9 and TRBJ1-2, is DSGVTQTPKHLITATGQRVTLRCSPRSGDLSVYWYQQSLDQGLQFLIQYYNGEERAKGNILERFSAQQFPDLHSELNLSSLELGDSALYFCASSGAGTGENLRTIAYGYTFGSGTRLTVV.